What follows is one T cell receptor (beta chain) and its context. This clone was recorded only once. Its cognate antigen has yet to be identified. Base-call qualities are not available, and no considerably larger clone is one nucleotide away. The entry originates in a study of blood T cell repertoires in COVID-19 (dated by TCRdb to the early 2020s). For context, the study as a whole: Samples from collaborators originated in the United States, Italy and Spain and spanned both the acute and convalescent phases of COVID-19. The prospective study material was composed of cDNA or gDNA derived from T cells, B-cell-depleted T cells, or PBMCs. Deeply sampled blood TCRbeta repertoires from subjects exposed to, actively infected with, or recovered from COVID-19 were included in the dataset. A freely available public database, intended as a resource for researchers studying the immune response to SARS-CoV-2, is where the repertoires were released. Samples were obtained from the ongoing ImmuneRACE study (first 160 participants) and from 1,254 subjects provided by 6 global collaborators. Nearly every sample came with metadata listing a de-identified subject ID, COVID-19 status, age in years and sex. Where available, HLA class I and class II types were taken from metadata supplied by the sample provider and were not determined by assay-based typing. Study-wide findings and limitations: Clinical and demographic metadata were provided uncurated, with the amount varying by source and participant.

V drops 0 bases and J drops 7 bases, leaving 13 bases in between. Based on the germline V gene, the CDR1 and CDR2 sequences are LGHNA and YNFKEQ. The CDR3 contains 15 residues, cysteine and phenylalanine counted. Only the CDR3 part of the read is kept: 45 bases, read in frame from the first base. The immunoSEQ Assay, a bias-controlled multiplex PCR, was used to amplify TCRbeta CDR3 regions from genomic DNA. The original methods were these. The number of nucleated cells in each sample was estimated by amplification of reference gene primers within the assay. Sequence reads were collapsed and filtered to measure the absolute abundance of every unique TCRbeta CDR3 rearrangement. For each sample, productive Simpson clonality was calculated as the square root of Simpson's diversity index across productive rearrangements. The table comes from immuneACCESS by way of TCRdb, which keeps in-frame sequences with V and J called. Part of the clones is missing from these tables; in studies checked, under half for an unresolved V gene and the rest for unknown reasons. The V and J calls and clone size were taken over from that table, and D and trimming were inferred from the DNA. Within this sample are 170,000 or so clones, with around 86% of them counted one time only. Less than 10% of the sample rests with the top ten.

One collaborating source in Seattle enrolled patients during active infection and followed them longitudinally through the course of disease. Whole blood was collected in K2EDTA tubes by collaborating institutions according to the institutions' own protocols. For TCRbeta analysis, collaborator samples were shipped as frozen whole blood, as isolated PBMCs, or as DNA extracted from either sample type. Sequencing was carried out using peripheral blood. This receptor was taken from a woman in her 70s with COVID-19, enrolled during active disease. The sequence joins TRBV4-2 to TRBJ2-1, with TRBD2 tentatively as D gene (5 bases match). The sequenced DNA is TGTGCCAGCAGCCAAGATGGTTTTGGAGGAAATGAGCAGTTCTTC. Its protein product is CASSQDGFGGNEQFF.